This is a list of T cell receptor beta chains from one sample in a study of human T cells and chemical hapten exposure. A single record per CDR3 protein comes from TCRdb applying MiXCR to the RACE reads. Here the sample spans about 380,000 distinct CDR3 sequences, more than 4.5% being singletons. Here the sequenced sample was whole blood, taken in connection with sensitization to the hapten diphenylcyclopropenone (DPC). All receptors come from a woman aged 45-65 years with alopecia areata. Some clones in this sample may be carry-over from other donors' samples. CDR3s include the opening cysteine and the closing phenylalanine or tryptophan. A D gene is named only where the DNA matches it firmly. Size is omitted from some rows. Given values are once, few, many or a class for expanded clones.

CDR3aa,CDR3nt,abundance,v_gene,j_gene,d_gene
CASSRSSALVTEAFF,TGTGCCAGCAGCCGGTCTTCGGCGCTGGTAACTGAAGCTTTCTTT,-,TRBV2,TRBJ1-1,-
CASSLFAWGSGASTDTQYF,TGTGCCAGCAGTCTTTTCGCCTGGGGTAGCGGGGCTAGCACAGATACGCAGTATTTT,-,TRBV27,TRBJ2-3,TRBD2
CSARDLEQGYF,TGCAGTGCTAGAGATTTAGAACAGGGGTACTTC,-,TRBV20-1,TRBJ2-7,-
CSAIGAGDPSQYF,TGCAGTGCCATCGGAGCGGGAGATCCCTCGCAGTATTTT,-,TRBV20-1,TRBJ2-3,TRBD2
CASSLGLGGGEQFF,TGTGCCAGCAGCTTAGGGCTAGGCGGGGGTGAGCAGTTCTTC,many,TRBV7-9,TRBJ2-1,TRBD2
CASSFPWDTGELFF,TGTGCCAGCAGCTTTCCCTGGGACACCGGGGAGCTGTTTTTT,few,TRBV5-4,TRBJ2-2,-
CASSLGGSFVTEAFF,TGCGCCAGCAGCTTGGGGGGATCGTTTGTCACTGAAGCTTTCTTT,-,TRBV5-1,TRBJ1-1,-
CASSLEGTGGEAFF,TGTGCCAGCAGCTTAGAGGGGACAGGGGGAGAAGCTTTCTTT,many,TRBV7-2,TRBJ1-1,TRBD1
CASRRGANQPQHF,TGTGCCAGCCGCCGTGGGGCAAATCAGCCCCAGCATTTT,many,TRBV6-5,TRBJ1-5,-
CSARGTTDTQYF,TGCAGTGCTAGGGGGACCACAGATACGCAGTATTTT,-,TRBV20-1,TRBJ2-3,-
CASSYSVGQGDNSPLHF,TGTGCCAGCAGTTACTCAGTCGGACAGGGGGATAATTCACCCCTCCACTTT,-,TRBV6-2/TRBV6-3,TRBJ1-6,TRBD1
CASTQGNANEKLFF,TGTGCCAGCACCCAGGGGAACGCTAATGAAAAACTGTTTTTT,many,TRBV7-8,TRBJ1-4,-